The 28 T cell receptor beta chains in this list originate from one sample, sequenced in a study of blood T cell repertoires in COVID-19. Only in-frame clones appear in the TCRdb table, and some are missing; sequencing was by immunoSEQ multiplex PCR. Here the sample spans roughly 410,000 clones, roughly 90% being singletons. The specimen was peripheral blood. The receptors come from a woman aged 40-49 years with COVID-19, enrolled during active disease.

This clone was counted only a few times. This chain uses TRBV7-2 with TRBJ2-3; 7 nucleotides align to TRBD2. Unmatched junction bases numbered 4, after V lost 3 bases and J lost 4 bases. Per the germline V gene, CDR1 is SGHTA and CDR2 is FQGNSA. CDR3 size: 14 residues. The CDR3 DNA sequence: TGTGCCAGCAGCTTTCGGGGGAGGGCAGATACGCAGTATTTT. This sequence encodes CASSFRGRADTQYF.

J is TRBJ2-2 and V is TRBV6-5; D unclear. V shed 6 bases and J shed 7 bases, with 12 bases lying between them. The germline CDR1 and CDR2 sequences are MNHEY and SVGAGI. This CDR3 comprises 13 residues. In DNA, the CDR3 is TGTGCCAGCAGAGATAGAGTCGGCGGGGAGCTGTTTTTT. Its translation is CASRDRVGGELFF.

The rearrangement links TRBV12-5 to TRBJ2-3; D is unclear. V was clipped by 4 bases and J by 3 bases, with 5 bases between them. The CDR3 length is 12 residues. Germline assignment: CDR1 LGHNT and CDR2 FRNRAP. The chain's CDR3 is CASGSGTDTQYF. As DNA, the CDR3 is TGTGCTAGTGGTTCGGGTACAGATACGCAGTATTTT.

The rearrangement joins TRBV15 to TRBJ1-5, with TRBD1 as a possible D gene (5 bases). Germline CDR1 and CDR2: LNHNV and YYDKDF (reference sequence). The CDR3 loop spans 14 amino acids. The germline V and J ends were trimmed by 11 bases and 3 bases, with 17 bases remaining between them. The CDR3 loop reads CAAGGGEDNQPQHF. CDR3 nucleotides: TGTGCCGCGGGGGGGGGAGAGGACAATCAGCCCCAGCATTTT.

J is TRBJ1-5 and V is TRBV18; 7 bases match TRBD1. J was trimmed by 5 bases and V by 0 bases; bases with no gene match: 4. Germline CDR1 reads KGHSH; CDR2 reads LQKENI. The CDR3 spans 15 residues. The chain's CDR3 is CASSPPGGRDQPQHF. Written as DNA, the CDR3 is TGTGCCAGCTCACCACCAGGGGGCCGGGATCAGCCCCAGCATTTT.

J is TRBJ2-2 and V is TRBV7-3; a possible D gene is TRBD1 (5 bases). V dropped 5 bases and J dropped 6 bases, with 13 bases sitting between them. Germline V gene data show CDR1 as SGHTA and CDR2 as FQGTGA. The length of the CDR3 is 14 residues. This chain's CDR3 is CASSQADRAGELFF. CDR3 in DNA: TGTGCCAGCAGCCAAGCCGACAGAGCCGGGGAGCTGTTTTTT.

This rearrangement joins TRBV20-1 to TRBJ1-3; the D gene is possibly TRBD1 (6 bases). CDR3 length: 15 residues. The germline gives CDR1 DFQATT, CDR2 SNEGSKA (reference sequence). Trimming pared 3 bases from V and 0 bases from J, leaving 12 bases between. The CDR3 sequence is CSASGGLNSGNTIYF. DNA of the CDR3: TGCAGTGCTAGTGGGGGCCTGAACTCTGGAAACACCATATATTTT.

The chain is built from TRBV9 and TRBJ1-3; tentatively, D is TRBD1 (5 bases). CDR1 and CDR2 (germline): SGDLS, YYNGEE. The CDR3 is made up of 14 amino acids. Trimming shortened V by 1 base and J by 4 bases, and 9 bases separated the two germline ends. The CDR3 loop reads CASSVSGRGNTIYF. CDR3 nucleotides: TGTGCCAGCAGCGTATCAGGGCGGGGAAACACCATATATTTT. Based on the CDR3 plus reference TRBV9 and TRBJ1-3, the full variable domain is DSGVTQTPKHLITATGQRVTLRCSPRSGDLSVYWYQQSLDQGLQFLIQYYNGEERAKGNILERFSAQQFPDLHSELNLSSLELGDSALYFCASSVSGRGNTIYFGEGSWLTVV.

The chain employs TRBV7-2 and TRBJ1-5; 8 bases are shared with TRBD1. After removal of 5 bases from V and 4 bases from J, the junction contained 10 bases not matched to a gene. The germline CDR1 and CDR2 sequences are SGHTA and FQGNSA. This CDR3 is 16 amino acids long. The CDR3 coding sequence is TGTGCCAGCAGCCCAGGGATCAGGGGGCGGAATCAGCCCCAGCATTTT. Protein: CASSPGIRGRNQPQHF.

The rearrangement links TRBV19 to TRBJ2-1, with D possibly matching TRBD1 (6 bases). The CDR3 runs to 16 residues. The germline V gene encodes CDR1 LNHDA and CDR2 SQIVND (reference sequence). V lost 6 bases, J lost 7 bases, and 22 bases lay in between. CDR3 region: CASSRPQGVVSNEQFF. CDR3 bases: TGTGCCAGTAGCCGCCCACAGGGAGTGGTTTCGAATGAGCAGTTCTTC.

This clone was observed a single time. V gene TRBV3-1 (or the pseudogene TRBV3-2) combines with J gene TRBJ2-2, with 7 bases identical to TRBD1. The CDR3 is 16 residues long. Trimming at V came to 4 bases and at J to 1 base, leaving 6 bases not matched to a gene. Germline V gene sequence: CDR1 LGHDT, CDR2 YNNKEL (reference sequence). The chain's CDR3 is CASSLPTGLNTGELFF. The CDR3 DNA is TGTGCCAGCAGCCTACCGACAGGGCTGAACACCGGGGAGCTGTTTTTT.

The chain carries TRBV4-3 and TRBJ1-4, with D tentatively TRBD1 (6 bases). V lost 0 bases and J lost 3, with 14 bases in between. Germline V gene data show CDR1 as LGHNA and CDR2 as YSLEER. This CDR3 has 17 amino acids. The CDR3 loop reads CASSQDGPGQPNEKLFF. As DNA, the CDR3 is TGCGCCAGCAGCCAAGATGGTCCAGGACAGCCTAATGAAAAACTGTTTTTT.

The chain uses TRBV4-2 and TRBJ2-7; D remains ambiguous. Germline V gene lookup returns CDR1 LGHNA and CDR2 YNFKEQ. V was trimmed by 1 base and J by 0 bases, leaving 10 bases between them. CDR3 length: 15 amino acids. Written as DNA, the CDR3 is TGTGCCAGCAGCCAAGCTTCAGGTTACTCCTACGAGCAGTACTTC. Its translation is CASSQASGYSYEQYF.

The V gene is TRBV28, the J gene TRBJ2-5; D remains unclear. V gave up 4 bases and J gave up 1 base, with 4 bases separating them. Germline assignment: CDR1 MDHEN and CDR2 SYDVKM. This CDR3 spans 12 amino acids. The CDR3 sequence: CASSSSQETQYF. In DNA form, the CDR3 reads TGTGCCAGCAGTTCCAGCCAAGAGACCCAGTACTTC.

In its sample, this clone was seen once. Different DNA sequences within this sample yield the same CDR3. This rearrangement joins TRBV5-5 to TRBJ1-2, with D maybe TRBD1 (6 bases). V was clipped by 0 bases and J by 3 bases, with 6 bases between them. The CDR3 runs 13 residues. Germline CDR1 and CDR2: SGHKS and YYEKEE (reference sequence). The DNA for the CDR3 is TGTGCCAGCAGCTTGGGGACAGACTATGGCTACACCTTC. Translation gives CASSLGTDYGYTF.

This chain joins TRBV9 and TRBJ2-2, with 9 nucleotides matching TRBD2. J lost 3 bases, V lost 5 bases, and 5 bases had no gene match. This CDR3 has 15 amino acids. The germline CDR1 and CDR2 sequences are SGDLS and YYNGEE. CDR3 DNA sequence: TGTGCCAGCAGGGTTAGCGGGAGCGACACCGGGGAGCTGTTTTTT. It encodes CASRVSGSDTGELFF. Looking up the rest from reference TRBV9 and TRBJ2-2 gives the full variable domain: DSGVTQTPKHLITATGQRVTLRCSPRSGDLSVYWYQQSLDQGLQFLIQYYNGEERAKGNILERFSAQQFPDLHSELNLSSLELGDSALYFCASRVSGSDTGELFFGEGSRLTVL.

J is TRBJ1-1 and V is TRBV6-4; 8 bases map to TRBD1. This CDR3 comprises 13 residues. Germline V gives CDR1 MRHNA, CDR2 SNTAGT. Unmatched junction bases numbered 7, after V lost 4 bases and J lost 9 bases. Here the CDR3 DNA reads TGTGCCAGCAGTGCCTCAGGGGGCGGGAAAGCTTTCTTT. Translated: CASSASGGGKAFF.

In DNA, the CDR3 is TGTGCCAGCAGTTTACCGACAGGGCGTGGGAATCAGCCCCAGCATTTT. Protein product: CASSLPTGRGNQPQHF. J is TRBJ1-5 and V is TRBV28; the match to TRBD1 covers 7 bases. The ends lost 2 bases at V and 4 bases at J; junction bases unmatched: 8. The CDR3 extends over 16 amino acids. CDR1 is MDHEN, CDR2 SYDVKM, per germline.

With regard to this clone: At the DNA level, this CDR3 is encoded by other sequences in the same sample as well. The V call is TRBV3-1 (or the pseudogene TRBV3-2), the J call TRBJ1-1; the D gene is possibly TRBD1 (6 bases). Trimming stripped 0 bases from V and 5 bases from J, with 7 bases between. This CDR3 contains 13 residues. Germline loops: CDR1 LGHDT, CDR2 YNNKEL (reference sequence). The CDR3 nucleotides are TGTGCCAGCAGCCAAGAAAGGGGGACTGAAGCTTTCTTT. It translates to CASSQERGTEAFF.

The chain uses TRBV4-3 and TRBJ1-2, with D possibly being TRBD1 (5 bases). V gave up 1 base and J gave up 4 bases, with 13 bases separating them. The CDR3 loop spans 15 amino acids. Germline-derived CDR1 and CDR2 are LGHNA and YSLEER. The CDR3 loop reads CASSQVGGLSYGYTF. CDR3 nucleotide sequence: TGCGCCAGCAGCCAAGTGGGGGGACTCTCCTATGGCTACACCTTC.

The chain is built from TRBV9 and TRBJ2-3; D unresolved. Between the trimmed V and J ends, which lost 4 bases and 5 bases, there was a span of 20 bases. This CDR3 has 16 amino acids. Per the germline V gene, CDR1 is SGDLS and CDR2 is YYNGEE. CDR3 coding DNA: TGTGCCAGCAGCCCCCGTTATGAGGCCGTTGGAGATACGCAGTATTTT. Protein sequence: CASSPRYEAVGDTQYF.

This clone occurred once. V usage is TRBV30 and J usage is TRBJ1-1; D not resolved. The CDR3 sequence is 14 residues long. The germline V gene encodes CDR1 GTSNPN and CDR2 SVGIG (reference sequence). V was shortened by 2 bases and J by 0 bases, with 10 bases between the two germline ends. The CDR3 DNA is TGTGCCTGGAGTATCGATTACATGAACACTGAAGCTTTCTTT. Its protein is CAWSIDYMNTEAFF.

The chain recombines TRBV5-4 with TRBJ1-1; D unclear. The germline V and J ends were trimmed by 1 base and 3 bases, with 13 bases remaining between them. The CDR3 consists of 15 residues. From germline, CDR1 is SGHNT and CDR2 YYREEE (reference sequence). CDR3 residues: CASSLNSFSDTEAFF. Written as DNA, the CDR3 is TGTGCCAGCAGCTTGAATTCGTTTAGCGACACTGAAGCTTTCTTT.

J is TRBJ2-1 and V is TRBV5-8; the D is unclear. Trimming left V 3 bases short and J 0 bases short, with 13 bases between. CDR3 length: 16 residues. The germline V gene has CDR1 SGHTS and CDR2 YDEGEE. The CDR3 DNA follows: TGTGCCAGCAGCTCCGACATCCGGATCTCCTACAATGAGCAGTTCTTC. Translated: CASSSDIRISYNEQFF.

As DNA, the CDR3 is TGTGCCAGCACCCGGGGGGGGACAGGGATGGAAAAACTGTTTTTT. Translating it yields CASTRGGTGMEKLFF. This rearrangement joins TRBV5-5 to TRBJ1-4, with 9 bases aligning to TRBD1. The CDR3 spans 15 residues. V shed 6 bases, J shed 8 bases, and the junction held 11 bases outside the gene matches. The germline V gene encodes CDR1 SGHKS and CDR2 YYEKEE (reference sequence).

The table lists this clone with a few counts. CDR3 bases: TGTGCCAGCAGCTTAGACAAGACCTATGGCTACACCTTC. Protein sequence: CASSLDKTYGYTF. This chain uses TRBV7-3 with TRBJ1-2, with unresolved D. Germline V gene data show CDR1 as SGHTA and CDR2 as FQGTGA. V lost 2 bases to trimming and J lost 4 bases, with 8 bases between them. CDR3 length: 13 residues.

This clone showed up just a few times. The chain employs TRBV28 and TRBJ1-5, with TRBD1 matching 11 bases. The germline V gene encodes CDR1 MDHEN and CDR2 SYDVKM. This CDR3 is built from 17 residues. The ends lost 4 bases at V and 4 bases at J; junction bases unmatched: 9. The chain's CDR3 is CASSYGTGGPPNQPQHF. The CDR3 DNA follows: TGTGCCAGCAGTTACGGGACAGGGGGACCGCCTAATCAGCCCCAGCATTTT.

The chain couples TRBV19 to TRBJ1-1, with a possible D match to TRBD1 (5 bases). The length of the CDR3 is 15 residues. Trimming cost V 3 bases and J 7 bases, with 18 bases left between them. Germline lookup yields CDR1 LNHDA and CDR2 SQIVND (reference sequence). CDR3 in amino acids: CASSMYGGTTGEAFF. CDR3 nucleotides: TGTGCCAGTAGTATGTATGGGGGGACGACGGGTGAAGCTTTCTTT.